A single sample is the source of the 14 T cell receptor beta chains below, sequenced in a study of T cells in Graves' hyperthyroidism and ophthalmopathy. RNA transcripts served as the template for amplifying TCR beta CDR3 regions. The HTBI primer set was used in a first-round RT-PCR of the TCR CDR3. TCRdb analysed the multiplex PCR reads with MiXCR anew, one entry per CDR3 protein. The table includes 270,000 or so distinct CDR3 sequences, less than 30% detected once. Sequenced input: blood. These receptors originate from a man aged 40-50 years with Graves' hyperthyroidism that later progressed to Graves' ophthalmopathy.

This clonotype was counted ten times or more. The chain couples TRBV24-1 to TRBJ2-2; 9 nucleotides line up with TRBD1. Germline-derived CDR1 and CDR2 are KGHDR and SFDVKD. Trimming removed 4 bases from V and 6 bases from J; junction bases left unmatched: 8. This CDR3 spans 16 amino acids. The CDR3 sequence is CATSDPGTGSSGELFF. CDR3 nucleotides: TGTGCCACCAGTGACCCCGGGACAGGGTCGTCCGGGGAGCTGTTTTTT.

The chain combines TRBV28 with TRBJ2-7; D unclear. V gave up 8 bases and J gave up 8 bases, with 25 bases separating them. The germline V gene encodes CDR1 MDHEN and CDR2 SYDVKM. The CDR3 loop spans 15 amino acids. The CDR3 reads CASARTSLLRSKQYF. The CDR3 DNA sequence: TGTGCCAGCGCGCGTACAAGTCTCCTACGTAGCAAGCAGTACTTC.

The chain joins TRBV4-1 to TRBJ2-7; TRBD2 matches 14 bases. J lost 7 bases, V lost 0 bases, and 5 bases had no gene match. The CDR3 contains 16 residues. Germline assignment: CDR1 MGHRA and CDR2 YSYEKL. CDR3 in amino acids: CASSQEGLAGVFEQYF. The DNA for the CDR3 is TGCGCCAGCAGCCAAGAGGGACTAGCGGGAGTGTTTGAGCAGTACTTC.

The genes are TRBV19 and TRBJ2-7, with TRBD2 matching over 11 bases. There are 17 residues in the CDR3. Germline V gives CDR1 LNHDA, CDR2 SQIVND (reference sequence). Trimming took 6 bases from V and 3 from J; bases not matched to a gene: 13. The CDR3 sequence: CASSHELAGDIFYEQYF. As DNA, the CDR3 is TGTGCCAGTAGCCACGAACTAGCGGGAGATATCTTCTACGAGCAGTACTTC.

This clonotype was detected ten times or more. The V gene is TRBV2, the J gene TRBJ2-7; TRBD2 might be the D (6 bases). This CDR3 is 13 amino acids long. Germline-derived CDR1 and CDR2 are SNHLY and FYNNEI. Trimming stripped 5 bases from V and 4 bases from J, with 12 bases between. The CDR3 spells CASSSASEYEQYF. In nucleotides, the CDR3 is TGTGCCAGCAGTTCGGCTAGCGAGTACGAGCAGTACTTC.

The chain joins TRBV6-2 or TRBV6-3 to TRBJ1-1; 8 bases align to TRBD1. The germline V gene has CDR1 MNHEY and CDR2 SVGEGT. The V segment lost 2 bases and the J segment 5 bases; nucleotides outside the gene matches: 4. The CDR3 is 14 amino acids. The CDR3, as DNA: TGTGCCAGCAGTTACCAGGGGGCGAGTACTGAAGCTTTCTTT. Translated, it gives CASSYQGASTEAFF.

There are many counts of this clonotype. The chain employs TRBV19 and TRBJ2-7; D might be TRBD1 (6 bases). The germline CDR1 and CDR2 sequences are LNHDA and SQIVND (reference sequence). This CDR3 comprises 13 residues. The V and J ends lost 5 bases and 5 bases respectively, with 13 bases between them. CDR3 sequence (DNA): TGTGCCAGTAGTTTTAACAGGGTGAACGAGCAGTACTTC. Translated: CASSFNRVNEQYF.

This clonotype was counted at least ten times. This chain uses TRBV12-3 or TRBV12-4 with TRBJ2-5; tentatively, D is TRBD2 (5 bases). V was shortened by 7 bases and J by 3 bases, with 12 bases between the two germline ends. The CDR3 is 13 amino acids. As DNA, the CDR3 is TGTGCCAGCACCCCGGACTCGGAAGAGACCCAGTACTTC. Protein: CASTPDSEETQYF.

Ten or more counts support this clonotype. V usage is TRBV19 and J usage is TRBJ2-5, with D unresolved. The CDR3 loop spans 12 amino acids. The germline gives CDR1 LNHDA, CDR2 SQIVND (reference sequence). Trimming removed 5 bases from V and 3 bases from J, with 7 bases in between. The CDR3 DNA reads as TGTGCCAGTAGTGAAGGGAAAGAGACCCAGTACTTC. Encoded protein: CASSEGKETQYF. Filled out from reference TRBV19 and TRBJ2-5, the complete variable domain reads DGGITQSPKYLFRKEGQNVTLSCEQNLNHDAMYWYRQDPGQGLRLIYYSQIVNDFQKGDIAEGYSVSREKKESFPLTVTSAQKNPTAFYLCASSEGKETQYFGPGTRLLVL.

This clonotype was observed many times. This chain links TRBV6-5 with TRBJ2-7, with 8 bases that match TRBD2. The V segment lost 10 bases and the J segment 2 bases; nucleotides outside the gene matches: 19. The CDR3 is 17 amino acids. CDR1 MNHEY and CDR2 SVGAGI come from the germline V gene. Here the CDR3 reads CATQRVSGAYLTYEQYF. CDR3 DNA sequence: TGTGCCACCCAACGCGTTAGCGGGGCGTACCTTACCTACGAGCAGTACTTC.

This clonotype was seen ten or more times. The chain carries TRBV11-1 and TRBJ2-7; possible D gene TRBD1, 5 bases. The germline V gene encodes CDR1 SGHAT and CDR2 FQDESV (reference sequence). The length of the CDR3 is 17 residues. V was shortened by 5 bases and J by 2 bases, with 22 bases between the two germline ends. The CDR3 DNA follows: TGTGCCAGCAGCCCGTCTTCCCCAGAGAGCAGGGCCTACGAGCAGTACTTC. This translates into CASSPSSPESRAYEQYF. The variable domain in full, completed from reference TRBV11-1 and TRBJ2-7, reads EAEVAQSPRYKITEKSQAVAFWCDPISGHATLYWYRQILGQGPELLVQFQDESVVDDSQLPKDRFSAERLKGVDSTLKIQPAELGDSAMYLCASSPSSPESRAYEQYFGPGTRLTVT.

The table lists this clonotype with many counts. The chain combines TRBV14 with TRBJ1-2; D is perhaps TRBD1 (5 bases). There are 16 residues in the CDR3. The V gene's germline CDR1 is SGHDN and CDR2 FVKESK. V lost 0 bases and J 2 bases, leaving 13 bases between the germline ends. CDR3 in amino acids: CASSQEIMGPNYGYTF. The CDR3 coding sequence is TGTGCCAGCAGCCAAGAAATTATGGGACCGAACTATGGCTACACCTTC.

The V gene is TRBV20-1, the J gene TRBJ2-7; D call uncertain. This CDR3 region has 16 residues. The germline V and J ends were trimmed by 0 bases and 6 bases, with 21 bases remaining between them. Germline V gene lookup returns CDR1 DFQATT and CDR2 SNEGSKA (reference sequence). CDR3 DNA: TGCAGTGCTAGAGATGACCACGTCCATAATCAACTCGAGCAGTACTTC. Translation: CSARDDHVHNQLEQYF.

This clonotype has ten or more counts. The rearrangement joins TRBV28 to TRBJ2-7, with D possibly matching TRBD2 (5 bases). V lost 7 bases and J lost 2, with 21 bases in between. This CDR3 spans 16 amino acids. Germline-derived CDR1 and CDR2 are MDHEN and SYDVKM. The CDR3: CASTPPGVANPYEQYF. CDR3 DNA: TGTGCCAGCACCCCCCCCGGGGTAGCTAATCCCTACGAGCAGTACTTC.